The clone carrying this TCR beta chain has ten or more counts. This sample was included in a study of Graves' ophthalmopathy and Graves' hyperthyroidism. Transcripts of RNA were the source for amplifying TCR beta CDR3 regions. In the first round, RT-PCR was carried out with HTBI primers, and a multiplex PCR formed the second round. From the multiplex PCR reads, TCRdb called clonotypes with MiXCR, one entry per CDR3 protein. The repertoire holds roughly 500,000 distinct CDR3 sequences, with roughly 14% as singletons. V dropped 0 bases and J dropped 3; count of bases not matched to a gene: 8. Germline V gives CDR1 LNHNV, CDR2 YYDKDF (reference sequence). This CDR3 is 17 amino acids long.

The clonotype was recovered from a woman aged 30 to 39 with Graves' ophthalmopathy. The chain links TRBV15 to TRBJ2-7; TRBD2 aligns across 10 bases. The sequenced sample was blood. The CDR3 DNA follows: TGTGCCACCAGCAGAGAGCCAGCGGGGGGGGCGGTCTACGAGCAGTACTTC. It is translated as CATSREPAGGAVYEQYF.